This T cell receptor (beta chain) comes out of a study of blood T cells in healthy people across ages. This clonotype was detected only a few times. The target antigen is unknown. Looked up from germline, CDR1 is MNHNS and CDR2 is SASEGT. The CDR3 extends over 16 amino acids. V shed 0 bases and J 5 bases; nucleotides not matched to a gene: 8. Then a second PCR, running roughly 7 to 12 cycles, was carried out with a sample-barcoded 5' primer and a J-beta primer mix. TCRdb ran MiXCR on the 5' RACE reads and lists one entry per CDR3 protein. This sample carries almost 1 million distinct CDR3 sequences, roughly 51% of them seen once, and the ten largest clones take around 21%. Study-wide results and limits: Nothing was known about donor CMV status, and this possibly confounded expanded clonotype changes.

The sample consisted of blood. The clonotype originates from an older woman in good health. The chain combines TRBV6-1 with TRBJ2-7; 9 bases match TRBD1. The CDR3 is CASSEALPGQGDEQYF. DNA of the CDR3: TGTGCCAGCAGTGAAGCGCTTCCGGGACAGGGTGACGAGCAGTACTTC.